This T cell receptor (beta chain) came from a study of STAT3 mutations in large granular lymphocyte leukemia. Germline-derived CDR1 and CDR2 are MNHEY and SVGAGI. V gave up 6 bases and J gave up 4 bases, with 10 bases separating them. This CDR3 comprises 13 residues. The table came from immunoSEQ multiplex PCR; TCRdb's copy has only in-frame clones and leaves some out. Counted here are approximately 17,000 clones, approximately 85% occurring once; the ten biggest clones make up 8.6%. Findings and limits, study-wide: In T-cell large granular lymphocyte leukemia, about half of patients showed multiple immunodominant subclonotypes.

About this clone: Its target is unknown.

This sequence joins TRBV6-5 and TRBJ1-5; D is unresolved. Input material: peripheral blood mononuclear cells. The TCR comes from a middle-aged man with T-cell large granular lymphocyte leukemia. Some clones in this sample may be carry-over from other donors' samples. CDR3: CASSPEFNQPQHF. CDR3 coding DNA: TGTGCCAGCAGCCCAGAGTTTAATCAGCCCCAGCATTTT.